The 15 T cell receptor beta chains presented below share a single source sample, sequenced in a study of T cells after yellow fever vaccination. TCRdb processed the 5' RACE reads anew with MiXCR; each CDR3 protein has one entry. Among approximately 600,000 distinct CDR3 sequences listed, 9% to 15% were seen once. Source: PBMCs, taken on the day of the yellow fever booster vaccination. These receptors all stem from a man aged 30 to 45 who received the YFV17D yellow fever vaccine.

V and J are TRBV7-9 and TRBJ2-7; 12 positions match TRBD2. Per germline, CDR1 SEHNR and CDR2 FQNEAQ (reference sequence). V shed 5 bases, J shed 3 bases, and the junction held 5 bases outside the gene matches. The CDR3 contains 15 residues. CDR3 DNA sequence: TGTGCCAGCAGCCTCCTAGCGGGAGGGGTCTACGAGCAGTACTTC. This sequence encodes CASSLLAGGVYEQYF. The full variable domain, rest sourced from reference TRBV7-9 and TRBJ2-7, is DTGVSQNPRHKITKRGQNVTFRCDPISEHNRLYWYRQTLGQGPEFLTYFQNEAQLEKSRLLSDRFSAERPKGSFSTLEIQRTEQGDSAMYLCASSLLAGGVYEQYFGPGTRLTVT.

This chain connects TRBV4-3 to TRBJ2-2, with 11 bases matching TRBD2. Germline V gives CDR1 LGHNA, CDR2 YSLEER. The V gene end was trimmed by 3 bases and the J gene end by 5 bases; junction bases not matched to a gene: 11. This CDR3 is 18 amino acids long. CDR3 nucleotides: TGCGCCAGCAGCCATGACATACTAGCGGGAGTGAGTACCGGGGAGCTGTTTTTT. It is translated as CASSHDILAGVSTGELFF.

The V call is TRBV2, the J call TRBJ1-5, with D unresolved. V dropped 6 bases and J dropped 7 bases, with 13 bases sitting between them. This CDR3 region has 13 residues. Per germline, CDR1 SNHLY and CDR2 FYNNEI. This CDR3 reads CASRALGGQPQHF. The CDR3, as DNA: TGTGCCAGCAGAGCCCTGGGAGGCCAGCCCCAGCATTTT.

The chain combines TRBV20-1 with TRBJ2-1, with D possibly matching TRBD1 (5 bases). Germline lookup yields CDR1 DFQATT and CDR2 SNEGSKA (reference sequence). The CDR3 length is 11 residues. The ends were cut back, 5 bases at V and 6 bases at J, with 8 bases in the middle. The CDR3 DNA sequence: TGCAGTGCTGACAGCCCCAATGAGCAGTTCTTC. Translated: CSADSPNEQFF.

The sample holds a few counts of this clonotype. At one end, the junction sequence differs from germline, possibly due to a read error. The rearrangement uses TRBV12-3 or TRBV12-4 and TRBJ2-7; TRBD2 agrees at 7 bases. This CDR3 has 14 amino acids. The CDR3 spells CASTVTGTIYEQHF. CDR3 DNA sequence: TGTGCCAGCACCGTGACCGGGACTATATACGAGCAGCACTTC.

Only a few counts were recorded for this clonotype. The rearrangement uses TRBV4-2 and TRBJ1-5; 8 nucleotides align to TRBD1. The CDR3 has 15 amino acids. Germline V gives CDR1 LGHNA, CDR2 YNFKEQ. With V trimmed by 1 base and J by 2 bases, 1 base remained unmatched. The DNA of the CDR3 is TGTGCCAGCAGCCAAGCGGGACAGGGCAATCAGCCCCAGCATTTT. Its translation is CASSQAGQGNQPQHF.

This rearrangement joins TRBV7-2 to TRBJ2-7, with D hard to call. Trimming shortened V by 2 bases and J by 2 bases, and 10 bases separated the two germline ends. The germline CDR1 and CDR2 sequences are SGHTA and FQGNSA. CDR3 length: 14 amino acids. The CDR3 coding sequence is TGTGCCAGCAGCTTATTGGGCCAGACCTACGAGCAGTACTTC. Amino acid sequence: CASSLLGQTYEQYF.

This sequence joins TRBV15 and TRBJ2-5, with 9 bases identical to TRBD2. The V gene's germline CDR1 is LNHNV and CDR2 YYDKDF (reference sequence). This CDR3 is 16 amino acids long. The V gene end was trimmed by 1 base and the J gene end by 5 bases; junction bases not matched to a gene: 8. In nucleotides, the CDR3 is TGTGCCACCAGCAGAGGGGCGGGAGGGCCTCTGGAGACCCAGTACTTC. Translating it yields CATSRGAGGPLETQYF.

This chain joins TRBV20-1 and TRBJ2-4; D possibly corresponds to TRBD1 (6 bases). Per the germline V gene, CDR1 is DFQATT and CDR2 is SNEGSKA (reference sequence). V was clipped by 2 bases and J by 6 bases, with 17 bases between them. The CDR3 covers 15 residues. CDR3 sequence: CSARSPTGKGNIQYF. In DNA form, the CDR3 reads TGCAGTGCTAGATCCCCTACAGGGAAGGGAAACATTCAGTACTTC.

V usage is TRBV7-3 and J usage is TRBJ1-1, with 11 bases identical to TRBD1. This CDR3 comprises 16 residues. The ends lost 5 bases at V and 0 bases at J; junction bases unmatched: 5. The germline gives CDR1 SGHTA, CDR2 FQGTGA. This CDR3 is CASSPGTGGMNTEAFF. For the CDR3, the DNA is TGTGCCAGCAGCCCCGGGACAGGGGGTATGAACACTGAAGCTTTCTTT.

J is TRBJ2-5 and V is TRBV28; no firm D call. The CDR3 runs 14 residues. The V end lost 3 bases, the J end lost 5 bases, and 13 bases lay between the germline ends. The germline CDR1 and CDR2 sequences are MDHEN and SYDVKM. Written as DNA, the CDR3 is TGTGCCAGCAGTTTTCCACCAAGTTACGAGACCCAGTACTTC. It specifies CASSFPPSYETQYF. The entire variable domain, with the rest obtained from reference TRBV28 and TRBJ2-5, is as follows: DVKVTQSSRYLVKRTGEKVFLECVQDMDHENMFWYRQDPGLGLRLIYFSYDVKMKEKGDIPEGYSVSREKKERFSLILESASTNQTSMYLCASSFPPSYETQYFGPGTRLLVL.

This clonotype came up a few times. The chain carries TRBV7-2 and TRBJ2-7; 8 bases are shared with TRBD2. The V segment lost 6 bases and the J segment 8 bases; nucleotides outside the gene matches: 15. Germline V CDR1 and CDR2: SGHTA, FQGNSA. CDR3 size: 15 residues. Here the CDR3 DNA reads TGTGCCAGCAGTGGGAGCCCAGCGGGGGCTATTCAGCAGTACTTC. This codes for CASSGSPAGAIQQYF.

V usage is TRBV2 and J usage is TRBJ2-7; D assignment may be TRBD1 or TRBD2 (6 bases each). Germline V lookup: CDR1 SNHLY, CDR2 FYNNEI. The CDR3 is 12 amino acids. Trimming took 7 bases from V and 5 from J, leaving 12 bases between them. CDR3 nucleotide sequence: TGTGCCAGCACCAAAAGGGGGGACGAGCAGTACTTC. This encodes CASTKRGDEQYF.

This clonotype has ten or more counts. The CDR3 sequence is CASSRTRTPVYEQYF. The CDR3 DNA reads as TGCGCCAGCAGCCGGACGCGGACTCCGGTCTACGAGCAGTACTTC. V usage is TRBV4-3 and J usage is TRBJ2-7; D is possibly TRBD2 (5 bases). This CDR3 region has 15 residues. In germline, CDR1 is LGHNA, CDR2 YSLEER. V was trimmed by 4 bases and J by 3 bases, leaving 16 bases between them.

This chain joins TRBV6-1 and TRBJ2-1; D not resolved. Germline V gene sequence: CDR1 MNHNS, CDR2 SASEGT. Trimming removed 2 bases from V and 4 bases from J, with 6 bases in between. The CDR3 loop spans 13 amino acids. CDR3 coding DNA: TGTGCCAGCAGTGAAACCTTGTACAATGAGCAGTTCTTC. Translated: CASSETLYNEQFF.